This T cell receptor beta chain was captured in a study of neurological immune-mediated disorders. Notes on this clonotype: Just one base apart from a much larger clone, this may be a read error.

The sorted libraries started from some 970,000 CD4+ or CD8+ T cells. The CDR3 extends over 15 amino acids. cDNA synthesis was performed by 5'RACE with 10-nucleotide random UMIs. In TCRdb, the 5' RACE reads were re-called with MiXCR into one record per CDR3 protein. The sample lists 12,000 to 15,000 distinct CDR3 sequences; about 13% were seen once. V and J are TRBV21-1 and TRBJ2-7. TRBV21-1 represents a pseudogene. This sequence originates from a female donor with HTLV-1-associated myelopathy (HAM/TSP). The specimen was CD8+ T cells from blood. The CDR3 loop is CVSSKETLGSGEQYF. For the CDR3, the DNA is TGTGTCAGCAGCAAAGAAACCCTAGGGTCCGGCGAGCAGTACTTC.